One and the same sample provided the 13 T cell receptor beta chains below, sequenced in a study of blood T cells in healthy people across ages. Together with a sample-barcoded 5' primer, a J-beta primer mix was included in a second PCR lasting about 7 to 11 cycles. One entry per CDR3 protein results from TCRdb running MiXCR on the 5' RACE reads. The table has about 1,500,000 distinct CDR3 sequences, roughly 28% seen once. What was sequenced was blood. The receptors were sampled from a woman aged 25 to 39 in good health.

This clonotype was detected a few times. At one end the junction does not follow the germline gene, possibly because of a read error. The chain is built from TRBV14 and TRBJ2-7; 10 bases match TRBD2. Per the germline V gene, CDR1 is SGHDN and CDR2 is FVKESK. The length of the CDR3 is 14 residues. The DNA of the CDR3 is TGTGTCAGCAGCCCAGCGGGAGGGCCCTACGAGCAGTACTTC. Translation: CVSSPAGGPYEQYF.

This chain links TRBV30 with TRBJ2-5; the match to TRBD1 covers 9 bases. This CDR3 spans 14 amino acids. V gave up 0 bases and J gave up 5 bases; unmatched junction bases: 4. Germline CDR1 and CDR2: GTSNPN and SVGIG (reference sequence). CDR3 DNA sequence: TGTGCCTGGAGTGTACAGGGGGCGTGTGAGACCCAGTACTTC. The encoded protein is CAWSVQGACETQYF.

This chain connects TRBV29-1 to TRBJ2-3; D is undetermined. The CDR3 covers 13 residues. The germline gives CDR1 SQVTM, CDR2 ANQGSEA. Trimming stripped 1 base from V and 1 base from J, with 6 bases between. The CDR3 loop is CSVEVWRTDTQYF. The CDR3 coding sequence is TGCAGCGTTGAAGTCTGGCGCACAGATACGCAGTATTTT.

This clonotype was picked up a small number of times. The gene calls are TRBV6-6 and TRBJ2-5; TRBD2 might be the D (5 bases). Germline CDR1 reads MNHNY; CDR2 reads SVGAGI (reference sequence). The V end lost 2 bases, the J end lost 3 bases, and 16 bases lay between the germline ends. The CDR3 loop spans 16 amino acids. The CDR3 coding sequence is TGTGCCAGCAGTTACGGAGTAGCGCACCAAGAAGAGACCCAGTACTTC. Translation: CASSYGVAHQEETQYF.

In its sample, this clonotype was seen once. This chain's CDR3 is CASGWGGFTDTQYF. DNA of the CDR3: TGTGCTAGTGGGTGGGGCGGATTCACAGATACGCAGTATTTT. V usage is TRBV12-5 and J usage is TRBJ2-3, with D possibly being TRBD1 (5 bases). Germline assignment: CDR1 LGHNT and CDR2 FRNRAP. Trimming took off 6 bases at V and 2 bases at J, with 12 bases between the two ends. The CDR3 sequence is 14 residues long.

In this sample, this clonotype turned up many times. Its ends do not fully match the called genes, so a read error is possible. The chain recombines TRBV20-1 with TRBJ2-7; 7 nucleotides align to TRBD1. CDR1 is DFQATT and CDR2 is SNEGSKA in the germline V gene (reference sequence). There are 15 residues in the CDR3. The CDR3 here is CSARGTRDSLYEQYF. CDR3 in DNA: TGCAGTGCGAGAGGCACCCGGGACAGTCTCTACGAGCAGTACTTC.

The chain is built from TRBV20-1 and TRBJ2-3; D might be TRBD1 (5 bases). The V gene's germline CDR1 is DFQATT and CDR2 SNEGSKA (reference sequence). CDR3 length: 13 amino acids. Trimming took off 6 bases at V and 1 base at J, with 11 bases between the two ends. The CDR3 DNA reads as TGCAGTGCAGAGACAGAAGGCACAGATACGCAGTATTTT. This gives the protein CSAETEGTDTQYF.

The chain couples TRBV7-2 to TRBJ2-3; 8 nucleotides agree with TRBD2. CDR3 size: 15 residues. Germline V gene sequence: CDR1 SGHTA, CDR2 FQGNSA. Unmatched junction bases numbered 15, after V lost 10 bases and J lost 6 bases. CDR3 in DNA: TGTGCCAACAGTTCCGGGACTAGGAACACGGATACGCAGTATTTT. Amino acid sequence: CANSSGTRNTDTQYF.

CDR3 sequence (DNA): TGTGCCAGCAGCTCCCTGGGACCCTGGGTGACCCAGTACTTC. This sequence encodes CASSSLGPWVTQYF. J is TRBJ2-7 and V is TRBV7-9, with D perhaps being TRBD1 or TRBD2 (5 bases each). The DNA end lines up better with TRBJ2-5; the J call may be wrong. The CDR3 runs 14 residues. Germline V gives CDR1 SEHNR, CDR2 FQNEAQ (reference sequence).

This chain joins TRBV11-1 and TRBJ1-6, with TRBD1 matching over 7 bases. The CDR3 covers 14 residues. CDR1 and CDR2 from the germline V gene are SGHAT and FQDESV (reference sequence). The trim removed 4 bases at V and 10 bases at J, leaving 7 bases unmatched. CDR3 region: CASSWGQRGSPLHF. DNA for the CDR3: TGTGCCAGCAGCTGGGGACAGCGTGGGTCACCCCTCCACTTT.

This clonotype has just a few counts. V gene TRBV12-3 or TRBV12-4 combines with J gene TRBJ1-2, with a possible D match to TRBD1 (6 bases). Trimming removed 5 bases at V and 8 bases at J, with 12 bases between. This CDR3 has 12 residues. The CDR3 sequence: CASSTGYEGYTF. The CDR3 bases are TGTGCCAGCAGTACAGGGTACGAAGGCTACACCTTC.

As for this clonotype: This may be a read error, as it is one base from a much larger clone. The chain recombines TRBV10-3 with TRBJ2-1, with D perhaps matching TRBD1 or TRBD2 (6 bases each). Germline assignment: CDR1 ENHRY and CDR2 SYGVKD. The CDR3 covers 17 residues. The CDR3 DNA is TGTGCCATCGGTGAGCACGAAGTGGGGGGCCCCCTCAATGAGCAGTTCTTC. It is translated as CAIGEHEVGGPLNEQFF.

This clonotype appeared many times. This chain links TRBV29-1 with TRBJ2-7; 10 bases agree with TRBD1. Germline V CDR1 and CDR2: SQVTM, ANQGSEA. The CDR3 is 15 residues long. J was trimmed by 4 bases and V by 6 bases; bases with no gene match: 12. The CDR3 bases are TGCAGCGTCCAGACAGGGGGCAGGGACGCATACGAGCAGTACTTC. Its translation is CSVQTGGRDAYEQYF.